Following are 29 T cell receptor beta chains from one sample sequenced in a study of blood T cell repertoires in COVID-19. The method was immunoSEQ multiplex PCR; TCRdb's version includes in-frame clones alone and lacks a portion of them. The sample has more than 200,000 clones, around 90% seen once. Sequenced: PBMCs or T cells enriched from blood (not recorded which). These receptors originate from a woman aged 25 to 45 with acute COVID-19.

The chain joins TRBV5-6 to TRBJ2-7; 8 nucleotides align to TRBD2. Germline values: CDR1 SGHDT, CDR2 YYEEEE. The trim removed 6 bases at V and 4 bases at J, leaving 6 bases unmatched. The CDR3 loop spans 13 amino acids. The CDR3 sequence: CASTGRAAYEQYF. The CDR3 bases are TGTGCCAGCACCGGGAGGGCCGCTTACGAGCAGTACTTC.

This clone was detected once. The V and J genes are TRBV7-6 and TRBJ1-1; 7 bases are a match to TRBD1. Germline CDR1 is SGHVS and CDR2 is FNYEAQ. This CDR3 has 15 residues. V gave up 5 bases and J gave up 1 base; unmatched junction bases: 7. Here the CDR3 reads CASSPSSGGNTEAFF. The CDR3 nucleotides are TGTGCCAGCAGCCCATCATCAGGGGGGAACACTGAAGCTTTCTTT.

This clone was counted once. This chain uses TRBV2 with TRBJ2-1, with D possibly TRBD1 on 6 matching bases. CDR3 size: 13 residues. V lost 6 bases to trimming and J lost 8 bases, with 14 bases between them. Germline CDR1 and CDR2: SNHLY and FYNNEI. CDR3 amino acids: CASSIQGFHEQFF. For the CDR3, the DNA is TGTGCCAGCAGCATACAGGGATTCCATGAGCAGTTCTTC. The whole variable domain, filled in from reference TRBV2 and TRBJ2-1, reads EPEVTQTPSHQVTQMGQEVILRCVPISNHLYFYWYRQILGQKVEFLVSFYNNEISEKSEIFDDQFSVERPDGSNFTLKIRSTKLEDSAMYFCASSIQGFHEQFFGPGTRLTVL.

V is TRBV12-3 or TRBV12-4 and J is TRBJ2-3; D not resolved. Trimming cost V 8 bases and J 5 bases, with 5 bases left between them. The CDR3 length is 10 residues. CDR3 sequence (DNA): TGTGCCAGCGGAGTAGATACGCAGTATTTT. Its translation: CASGVDTQYF.

CDR3 protein: CASSVQGGGTDTQYF. In DNA, the CDR3 is TGTGCCAGCAGCGTACAGGGTGGGGGCACAGATACGCAGTATTTT. The gene calls are TRBV3-1 (or the pseudogene TRBV3-2) and TRBJ2-3; a weak D match, TRBD1 (6 bases). The V and J ends lost 5 bases and 1 base respectively, with 13 bases between them. Germline V gene data show CDR1 as LGHDT and CDR2 as YNNKEL (reference sequence). CDR3 length: 15 amino acids.

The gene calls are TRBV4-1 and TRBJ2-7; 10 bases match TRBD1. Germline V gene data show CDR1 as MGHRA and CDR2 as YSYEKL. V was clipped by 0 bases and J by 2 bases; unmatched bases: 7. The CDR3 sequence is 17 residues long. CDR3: CASSQEKDRGFPYEQYF. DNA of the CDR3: TGCGCCAGCAGCCAAGAGAAGGACAGGGGGTTCCCCTACGAGCAGTACTTC.

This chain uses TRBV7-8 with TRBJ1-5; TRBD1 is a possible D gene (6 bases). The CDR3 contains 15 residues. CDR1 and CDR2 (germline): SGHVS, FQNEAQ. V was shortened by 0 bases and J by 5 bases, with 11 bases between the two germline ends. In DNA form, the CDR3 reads TGTGCCAGCAGCTTAGCCGGGGGGCGGGATCAGCCCCAGCATTTT. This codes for CASSLAGGRDQPQHF.

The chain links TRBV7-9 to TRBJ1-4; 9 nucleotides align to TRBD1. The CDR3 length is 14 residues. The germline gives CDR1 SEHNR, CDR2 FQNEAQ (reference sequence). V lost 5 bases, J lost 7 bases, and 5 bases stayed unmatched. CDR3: CASSPGQGFEKLFF. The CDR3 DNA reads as TGTGCCAGCAGCCCCGGACAGGGGTTTGAAAAACTGTTTTTT. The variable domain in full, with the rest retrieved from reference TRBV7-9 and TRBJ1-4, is DTGVSQNPRHKITKRGQNVTFRCDPISEHNRLYWYRQTLGQGPEFLTYFQNEAQLEKSRLLSDRFSAERPKGSFSTLEIQRTEQGDSAMYLCASSPGQGFEKLFFGSGTQLSVL.

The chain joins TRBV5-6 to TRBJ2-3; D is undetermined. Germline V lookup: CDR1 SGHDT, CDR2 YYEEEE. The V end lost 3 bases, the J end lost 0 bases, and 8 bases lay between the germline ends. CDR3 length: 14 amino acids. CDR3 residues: CASSSLLSTDTQYF. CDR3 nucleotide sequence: TGTGCCAGCAGCTCGCTACTTAGCACAGATACGCAGTATTTT. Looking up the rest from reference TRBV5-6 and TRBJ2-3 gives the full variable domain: DAGVTQSPTHLIKTRGQQVTLRCSPKSGHDTVSWYQQALGQGPQFIFQYYEEEERQRGNFPDRFSGHQFPNYSSELNVNALLLGDSALYLCASSSLLSTDTQYFGPGTRLTVL.

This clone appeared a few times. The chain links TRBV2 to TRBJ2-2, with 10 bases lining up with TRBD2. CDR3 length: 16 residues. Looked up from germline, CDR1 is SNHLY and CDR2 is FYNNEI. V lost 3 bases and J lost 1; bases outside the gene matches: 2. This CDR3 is CASSDPSGGNTGELFF. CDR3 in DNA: TGTGCCAGCAGTGACCCTAGCGGGGGGAACACCGGGGAGCTGTTTTTT.

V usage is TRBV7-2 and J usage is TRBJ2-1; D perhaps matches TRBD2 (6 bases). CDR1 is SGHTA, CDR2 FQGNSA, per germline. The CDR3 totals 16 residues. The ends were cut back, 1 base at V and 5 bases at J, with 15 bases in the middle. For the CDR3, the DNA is TGTGCCAGCAGCTTAGAGCCGAAGACTAGAAACAATGAGCAGTTCTTC. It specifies CASSLEPKTRNNEQFF. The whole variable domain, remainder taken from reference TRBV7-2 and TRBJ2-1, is GAGVSQSPSNKVTEKGKDVELRCDPISGHTALYWYRQSLGQGLEFLIYFQGNSAPDKSGLPSDRFSAERTGGSVSTLTIQRTQQEDSAVYLCASSLEPKTRNNEQFFGPGTRLTVL.

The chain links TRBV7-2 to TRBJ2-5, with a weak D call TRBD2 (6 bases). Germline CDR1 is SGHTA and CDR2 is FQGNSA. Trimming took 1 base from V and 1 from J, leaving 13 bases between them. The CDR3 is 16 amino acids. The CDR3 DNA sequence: TGTGCCAGCAGCTTAGGAGAACCGGGACTCCAAGAGACCCAGTACTTC. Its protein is CASSLGEPGLQETQYF.

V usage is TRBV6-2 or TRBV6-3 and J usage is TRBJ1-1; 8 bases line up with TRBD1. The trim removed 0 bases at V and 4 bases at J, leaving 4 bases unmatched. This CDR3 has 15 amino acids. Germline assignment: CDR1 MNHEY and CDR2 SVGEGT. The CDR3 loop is CASSYSTGAITEAFF. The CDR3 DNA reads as TGTGCCAGCAGTTACTCGACAGGGGCCATCACTGAAGCTTTCTTT.

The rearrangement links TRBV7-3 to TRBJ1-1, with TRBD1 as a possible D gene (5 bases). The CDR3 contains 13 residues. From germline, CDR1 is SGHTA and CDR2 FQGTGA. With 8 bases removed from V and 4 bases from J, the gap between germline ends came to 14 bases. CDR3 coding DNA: TGTGCCAGCGCGGCAGGGTGGGCCACTGAAGCTTTCTTT. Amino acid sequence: CASAAGWATEAFF. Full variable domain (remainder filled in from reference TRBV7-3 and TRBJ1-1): GAGVSQTPSNKVTEKGKYVELRCDPISGHTALYWYRQSLGQGPEFLIYFQGTGAADDSGLPNDRFFAVRPEGSVSTLKIQRTERGDSAVYLCASAAGWATEAFFGQGTRLTVV.

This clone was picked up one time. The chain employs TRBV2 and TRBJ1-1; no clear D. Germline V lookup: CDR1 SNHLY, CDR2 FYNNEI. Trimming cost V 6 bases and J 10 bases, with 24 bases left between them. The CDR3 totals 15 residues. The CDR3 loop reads CASRSLRRGTKGAFF. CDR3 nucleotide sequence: TGTGCCAGCAGATCCCTGAGGCGGGGAACTAAGGGAGCTTTCTTT.

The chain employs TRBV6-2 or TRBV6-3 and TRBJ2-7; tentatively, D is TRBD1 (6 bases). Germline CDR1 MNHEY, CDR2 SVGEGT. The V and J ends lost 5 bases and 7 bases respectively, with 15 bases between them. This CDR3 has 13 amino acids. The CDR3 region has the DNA TGTGCCAGCAGTCAGGGACATTCCCTGGAGCAGTACTTC. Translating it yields CASSQGHSLEQYF.

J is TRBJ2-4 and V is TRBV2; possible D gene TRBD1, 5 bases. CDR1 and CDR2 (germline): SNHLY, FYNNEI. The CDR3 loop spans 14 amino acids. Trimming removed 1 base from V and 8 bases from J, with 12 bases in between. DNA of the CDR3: TGTGCCAGCAGTGAAGGGAAGGGGTTGGACATTCAGTACTTC. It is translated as CASSEGKGLDIQYF.

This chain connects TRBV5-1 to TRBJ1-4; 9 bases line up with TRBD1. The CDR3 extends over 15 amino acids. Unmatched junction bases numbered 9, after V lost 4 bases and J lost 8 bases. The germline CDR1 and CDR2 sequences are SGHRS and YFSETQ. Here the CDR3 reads CASSPGDRVMEKLFF. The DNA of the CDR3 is TGCGCCAGCAGCCCTGGGGACAGGGTGATGGAAAAACTGTTTTTT.

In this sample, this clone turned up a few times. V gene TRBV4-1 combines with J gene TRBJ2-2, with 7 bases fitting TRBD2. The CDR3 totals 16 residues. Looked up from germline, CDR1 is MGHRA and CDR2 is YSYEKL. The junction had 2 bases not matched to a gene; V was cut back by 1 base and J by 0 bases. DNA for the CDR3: TGCGCCAGCAGCCAAGCTGCGGGGGCGAACACCGGGGAGCTGTTTTTT. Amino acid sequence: CASSQAAGANTGELFF.

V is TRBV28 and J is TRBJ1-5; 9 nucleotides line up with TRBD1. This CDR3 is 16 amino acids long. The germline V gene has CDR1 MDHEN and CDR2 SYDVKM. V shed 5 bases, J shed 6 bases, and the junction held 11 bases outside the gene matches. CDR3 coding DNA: TGTGCCAGCAGTATAACGTGGACAGGGGATAGTCAGCCCCAGCATTTT. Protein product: CASSITWTGDSQPQHF.

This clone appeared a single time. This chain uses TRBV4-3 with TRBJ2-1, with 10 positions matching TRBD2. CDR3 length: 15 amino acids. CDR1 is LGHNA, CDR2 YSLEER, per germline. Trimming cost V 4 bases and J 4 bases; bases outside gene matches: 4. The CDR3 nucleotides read TGCGCCAGCAGCCCGGGACTAGCGCCTTACAATGAGCAGTTCTTC. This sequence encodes CASSPGLAPYNEQFF.

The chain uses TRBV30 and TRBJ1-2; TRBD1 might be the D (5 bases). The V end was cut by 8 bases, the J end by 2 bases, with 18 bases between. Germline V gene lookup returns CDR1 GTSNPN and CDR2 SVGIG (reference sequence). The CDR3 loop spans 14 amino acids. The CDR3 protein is CAGSPGPGNYGYTF. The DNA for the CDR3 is TGTGCCGGATCCCCCGGACCAGGGAACTATGGCTACACCTTC.

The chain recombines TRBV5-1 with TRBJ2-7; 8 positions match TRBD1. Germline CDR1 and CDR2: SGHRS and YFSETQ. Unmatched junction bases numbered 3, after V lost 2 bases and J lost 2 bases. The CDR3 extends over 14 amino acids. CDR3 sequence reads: CASSLTGGAYEQYF. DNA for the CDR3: TGCGCCAGCAGCTTAACAGGGGGTGCCTACGAGCAGTACTTC.

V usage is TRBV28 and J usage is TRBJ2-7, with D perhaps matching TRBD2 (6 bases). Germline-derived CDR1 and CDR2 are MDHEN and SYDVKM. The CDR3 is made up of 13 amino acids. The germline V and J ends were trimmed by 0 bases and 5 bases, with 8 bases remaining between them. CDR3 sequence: CASSLWGGDEQYF. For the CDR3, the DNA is TGTGCCAGCAGTTTATGGGGGGGTGACGAGCAGTACTTC.

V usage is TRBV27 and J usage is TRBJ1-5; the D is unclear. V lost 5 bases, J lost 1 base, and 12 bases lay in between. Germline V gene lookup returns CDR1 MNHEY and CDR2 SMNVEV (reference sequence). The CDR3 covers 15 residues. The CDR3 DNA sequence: TGTGCCAGCAGTCCAGCGAGGGAGAGCAATCAGCCCCAGCATTTT. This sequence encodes CASSPARESNQPQHF.

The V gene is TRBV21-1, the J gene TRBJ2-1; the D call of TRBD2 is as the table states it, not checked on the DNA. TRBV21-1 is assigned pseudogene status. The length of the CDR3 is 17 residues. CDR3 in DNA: TGTGCCAGCAGCAAAGCAATGCAAGCACTCTACTACAATGAGCAGTTCTTC. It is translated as CASSKAMQALYYNEQFF.

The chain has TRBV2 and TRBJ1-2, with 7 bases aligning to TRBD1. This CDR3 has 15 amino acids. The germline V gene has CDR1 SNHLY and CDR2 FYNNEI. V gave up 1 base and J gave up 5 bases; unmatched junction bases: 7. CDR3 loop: CASSEVRGTVYGYTF. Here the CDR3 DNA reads TGTGCCAGCAGTGAAGTTAGAGGGACAGTTTATGGCTACACCTTC.

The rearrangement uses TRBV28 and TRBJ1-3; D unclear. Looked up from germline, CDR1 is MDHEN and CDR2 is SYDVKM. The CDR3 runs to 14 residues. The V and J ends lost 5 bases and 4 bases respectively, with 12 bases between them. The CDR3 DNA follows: TGTGCCAGCAGTCTAATCCGTCCCGGAAACACCATATATTTT. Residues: CASSLIRPGNTIYF.

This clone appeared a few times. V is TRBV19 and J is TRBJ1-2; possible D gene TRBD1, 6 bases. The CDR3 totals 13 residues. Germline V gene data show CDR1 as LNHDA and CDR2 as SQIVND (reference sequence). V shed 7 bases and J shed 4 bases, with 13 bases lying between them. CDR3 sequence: CASTLLGGYGYTF. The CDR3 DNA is TGTGCCAGTACCCTACTAGGGGGCTATGGCTACACCTTC.